The 26 T cell receptor beta chains presented below share a single source sample, sequenced in a study of blood T cell repertoires in COVID-19. Using immunoSEQ multiplex PCR, the repertoire was profiled, and TCRdb retains in-frame clones only, with some absent. The sample contains a few hundred thousand clones, approximately 80% of which appear only once. Sequenced sample: PBMCs or T cells enriched from blood (not recorded which). Receptors originate from a woman aged 40-49 years with acute COVID-19.

The rearrangement links TRBV5-4 to TRBJ1-3; D is uncertain. CDR3 length equals 16 residues. CDR1 and CDR2 from the germline V gene are SGHNT and YYREEE (reference sequence). The V end lost 0 bases, the J end lost 0 bases, and 10 bases lay between the germline ends. CDR3 in amino acids: CASSLGAQSSGNTIYF. CDR3 nucleotides: TGTGCCAGCAGCTTGGGAGCACAGAGCTCTGGAAACACCATATATTTT.

The chain joins TRBV2 to TRBJ1-1, with 11 bases identical to TRBD1. Losses at the gene ends were 2 bases for V and 4 bases for J; bases not matched to a gene: 3. The CDR3 has 15 amino acids. Germline V lookup: CDR1 SNHLY, CDR2 FYNNEI. In nucleotides, the CDR3 is TGTGCCAGCAGTGAAACCGGGACAGGGGGCACTGAAGCTTTCTTT. Translation gives CASSETGTGGTEAFF.

The chain carries TRBV18 and TRBJ1-4; TRBD1 is a possible D gene (6 bases). Trimming removed 3 bases from V and 4 bases from J, with 9 bases in between. The CDR3 length is 14 residues. Per germline, CDR1 KGHSH and CDR2 LQKENI. The CDR3 loop is CASSPKQGNEKLFF. The CDR3 DNA reads as TGTGCCAGCTCACCGAAACAGGGTAATGAAAAACTGTTTTTT.

This chain joins TRBV5-1 and TRBJ2-2; no clear D. Trimming shortened V by 1 base and J by 0 bases, and 7 bases separated the two germline ends. CDR1 is SGHRS and CDR2 is YFSETQ in the germline V gene. The CDR3 length is 15 residues. The CDR3 sequence is CASSLRTTNTGELFF. CDR3 DNA sequence: TGCGCCAGCAGCTTGAGAACAACGAACACCGGGGAGCTGTTTTTT.

The V call is TRBV15, the J call TRBJ2-6; 7 bases align to TRBD1. V shed 3 bases, J shed 9 bases, and the junction held 5 bases outside the gene matches. The CDR3 contains 14 residues. Germline values: CDR1 LNHNV, CDR2 YYDKDF (reference sequence). The CDR3 region is CATSSDRAVNVLTF. The DNA for the CDR3 is TGTGCCACCAGCAGTGACAGGGCGGTCAACGTCCTGACTTTC.

This chain joins TRBV11-2 and TRBJ2-3; the D is unclear. Germline V gene lookup returns CDR1 SGHAT and CDR2 FQNNGV. The V gene lost 3 bases and the J gene lost 4 bases, with 5 bases spanning the gap. The CDR3 has 12 amino acids. This chain's CDR3 is CASSFSPDTQYF. CDR3 bases: TGTGCCAGCAGCTTTAGCCCAGATACGCAGTATTTT.

The chain links TRBV24-1 to TRBJ2-5; TRBD2 matches 13 bases. The CDR3 consists of 17 residues. CDR1 is KGHDR and CDR2 is SFDVKD in the germline V gene. Losses at the gene ends were 3 bases for V and 5 bases for J; bases not matched to a gene: 8. The CDR3 region is CATSDGGLAGLRETQYF. The CDR3 DNA is TGTGCCACCAGTGATGGGGGACTAGCGGGGCTCAGGGAGACCCAGTACTTC.

The chain carries TRBV7-2 and TRBJ2-5; TRBD1 might be the D (6 bases). V lost 1 base to trimming and J lost 1 base, with 7 bases between them. Germline V gene lookup returns CDR1 SGHTA and CDR2 FQGNSA. This CDR3 contains 14 residues. The CDR3 region has the DNA TGTGCCAGCAGCTTAGGACAGGCCCAAGAGACCCAGTACTTC. It codes for CASSLGQAQETQYF. The full variable domain, in which reference TRBV7-2 and TRBJ2-5 provide the parts outside the CDR3, is GAGVSQSPSNKVTEKGKDVELRCDPISGHTALYWYRQSLGQGLEFLIYFQGNSAPDKSGLPSDRFSAERTGGSVSTLTIQRTQQEDSAVYLCASSLGQAQETQYFGPGTRLLVL.

CDR3 amino acids: CASSPGLSRYTF. The CDR3 nucleotides are TGTGCCAGCAGCCCGGGACTGTCCCGCTACACCTTC. The J gene is TRBJ1-2, the V gene TRBV5-6, with a weak D call TRBD1 (5 bases). Trimming stripped 4 bases from V and 9 bases from J, with 13 bases between. The CDR3 has 12 residues. From germline, CDR1 is SGHDT and CDR2 YYEEEE. Full variable domain (rest looked up from reference TRBV5-6 and TRBJ1-2): DAGVTQSPTHLIKTRGQQVTLRCSPKSGHDTVSWYQQALGQGPQFIFQYYEEEERQRGNFPDRFSGHQFPNYSSELNVNALLLGDSALYLCASSPGLSRYTFGSGTRLTVV.

This sequence joins TRBV28 and TRBJ2-7; a weak D match, TRBD1 (6 bases). CDR3 length: 14 amino acids. The germline CDR1 and CDR2 sequences are MDHEN and SYDVKM. Trimming pared 2 bases from V and 0 bases from J, leaving 8 bases between. The CDR3 coding sequence is TGTGCCAGCAGTTTAAGCAGGGGCTCCTACGAGCAGTACTTC. This encodes CASSLSRGSYEQYF.

This clone was recorded a few times. The gene calls are TRBV18 and TRBJ1-2; 8 bases line up with TRBD1. The CDR3 length is 15 residues. The V gene's germline CDR1 is KGHSH and CDR2 LQKENI. V lost 0 bases, J lost 4 bases, and 4 bases stayed unmatched. CDR3 sequence reads: CASSPPTGVSYGYTF. The DNA for the CDR3 is TGTGCCAGCTCACCACCGACAGGGGTATCCTATGGCTACACCTTC.

The gene calls are TRBV2 and TRBJ2-3; possible D gene TRBD2, 6 bases. Germline values: CDR1 SNHLY, CDR2 FYNNEI. The length of the CDR3 is 14 residues. V gave up 10 bases and J gave up 1 base, with 15 bases separating them. The CDR3 DNA reads as TGTGCCACTGCCGGAGGGGTAGGCACAGATACGCAGTATTTT. Translated: CATAGGVGTDTQYF.

V is TRBV28 and J is TRBJ2-2; D is uncertain. Trimming stripped 6 bases from V and 6 bases from J, with 8 bases between. CDR1 and CDR2 from the germline V gene are MDHEN and SYDVKM. This CDR3 contains 12 residues. The CDR3 protein is CASSRTPGELFF. CDR3 in DNA: TGTGCCAGCAGCCGAACTCCCGGGGAGCTGTTTTTT.

The chain couples TRBV7-2 to TRBJ2-1; D ambiguous. The CDR3 sequence is 14 residues long. CDR1 and CDR2 from the germline V gene are SGHTA and FQGNSA. Trimming left V 1 base short and J 0 bases short, with 4 bases between. DNA of the CDR3: TGTGCCAGCAGCTTAGGGCTCTCCTACAATGAGCAGTTCTTC. Encoded protein: CASSLGLSYNEQFF.

This sequence joins TRBV2 and TRBJ1-6; a possible D gene is TRBD1 (6 bases). This CDR3 comprises 12 residues. Germline V gene lookup returns CDR1 SNHLY and CDR2 FYNNEI. V lost 4 bases and J lost 9, with 7 bases in between. CDR3 in DNA: TGTGCCAGCAGTGGGGGGCCTTCACCCCTCCACTTT. This translates into CASSGGPSPLHF.

This chain uses TRBV28 with TRBJ2-5, with 9 bases identical to TRBD1. The V and J ends lost 8 bases and 4 bases, in that order; junction bases with no gene match: 14. CDR1 and CDR2 (germline): MDHEN, SYDVKM. The CDR3 spans 16 residues. CDR3 residues: CASCLRAQGARETQYF. In DNA form, the CDR3 reads TGTGCCAGCTGTCTCAGGGCACAGGGGGCGCGAGAGACCCAGTACTTC.

The J gene is TRBJ1-6, the V gene TRBV30; D possibly corresponds to TRBD1 (5 bases). This CDR3 comprises 14 residues. Looked up from germline, CDR1 is GTSNPN and CDR2 is SVGIG (reference sequence). Trimming removed 8 bases from V and 9 bases from J, with 20 bases in between. The CDR3 DNA is TGTGCCCACGGGAGGGGCGCGAGCTTTTCACCCCTCCACTTT. Residues: CAHGRGASFSPLHF.

The table lists this clone with a count of one. The gene calls are TRBV6-2 or TRBV6-3 and TRBJ2-3; 9 bases are shared with TRBD1. Germline-derived CDR1 and CDR2 are MNHEY and SVGEGT. The V and J ends lost 6 bases and 0 bases, in that order; junction bases with no gene match: 4. CDR3 size: 15 residues. The CDR3 sequence: CASSRDRDSTDTQYF. The CDR3 DNA is TGTGCCAGCAGCCGGGACAGGGATAGCACAGATACGCAGTATTTT.

V is TRBV7-9 and J is TRBJ2-3; 13 bases align to TRBD2. The CDR3 sequence is 17 residues long. The ends lost 0 bases at V and 0 bases at J; junction bases unmatched: 0. Germline V gene lookup returns CDR1 SEHNR and CDR2 FQNEAQ (reference sequence). The CDR3 loop reads CASSLAGLAGSTDTQYF. In nucleotides, the CDR3 is TGTGCCAGCAGCTTAGCGGGACTAGCGGGGAGCACAGATACGCAGTATTTT. Complete variable domain (other parts from reference TRBV7-9 and TRBJ2-3): DTGVSQNPRHKITKRGQNVTFRCDPISEHNRLYWYRQTLGQGPEFLTYFQNEAQLEKSRLLSDRFSAERPKGSFSTLEIQRTEQGDSAMYLCASSLAGLAGSTDTQYFGPGTRLTVL.

The gene calls are TRBV11-1 and TRBJ1-2; TRBD1 aligns across 7 bases. The J segment lost 3 bases and the V segment lost 4 bases, leaving 5 bases of the junction unmatched. Germline CDR1 is SGHAT and CDR2 is FQDESV (reference sequence). The CDR3 is made up of 14 amino acids. The CDR3 bases are TGTGCCAGCAGCTCTCACAGGGGAGACTATGGCTACACCTTC. Its translation is CASSSHRGDYGYTF. The full variable domain, in which reference TRBV11-1 and TRBJ1-2 provide the parts outside the CDR3, is EAEVAQSPRYKITEKSQAVAFWCDPISGHATLYWYRQILGQGPELLVQFQDESVVDDSQLPKDRFSAERLKGVDSTLKIQPAELGDSAMYLCASSSHRGDYGYTFGSGTRLTVV.

The chain combines TRBV27 with TRBJ2-7; 7 bases line up with TRBD1. The germline V gene encodes CDR1 MNHEY and CDR2 SMNVEV (reference sequence). V was clipped by 3 bases and J by 3 bases; unmatched bases: 2. The CDR3 has 13 amino acids. DNA of the CDR3: TGTGCCAGCAGTTTGACAGGGAGCTACGAGCAGTACTTC. Protein: CASSLTGSYEQYF.

The CDR3 coding sequence is TGTGCCAGCAGCACATCCACCTTCCTAGACAATGAAAAACTGTTTTTT. It specifies CASSTSTFLDNEKLFF. The rearrangement links TRBV28 to TRBJ1-4; D call uncertain. Germline V CDR1 and CDR2: MDHEN, SYDVKM. Trimming cost V 6 bases and J 5 bases, with 19 bases left between them. This CDR3 spans 16 amino acids. Full variable domain (outside the CDR3, taken from reference TRBV28 and TRBJ1-4): DVKVTQSSRYLVKRTGEKVFLECVQDMDHENMFWYRQDPGLGLRLIYFSYDVKMKEKGDIPEGYSVSREKKERFSLILESASTNQTSMYLCASSTSTFLDNEKLFFGSGTQLSVL.

The rearrangement links TRBV28 to TRBJ2-1, with TRBD2 matching over 14 bases. CDR3 length equals 18 residues. Germline V lookup: CDR1 MDHEN, CDR2 SYDVKM. Losses at the gene ends were 5 bases for V and 12 bases for J; bases not matched to a gene: 18. CDR3 DNA: TGTGCCAGCAGTCTCGTCGGCAGACTAGCGGGAGGGAATTGGGTGCAGTTCTTC. This sequence encodes CASSLVGRLAGGNWVQFF.

The chain recombines TRBV5-6 with TRBJ2-2, with 9 bases aligning to TRBD1. Germline CDR1 and CDR2: SGHDT and YYEEEE. J lost 3 bases, V lost 2 bases, and 8 bases had no gene match. This CDR3 region has 17 residues. The CDR3 DNA reads as TGTGCCAGCAGCTTTGGTGGAAGGACAGGGGACACCGGGGAGCTGTTTTTT. Translation: CASSFGGRTGDTGELFF.

This clone showed up just once. The chain carries TRBV28 and TRBJ2-3; possible D gene TRBD1, 5 bases. V shed 6 bases and J shed 3 bases, with 16 bases lying between them. Germline CDR1 and CDR2: MDHEN and SYDVKM. CDR3 length: 15 residues. CDR3 sequence reads: CASRRTTGTTDTQYF. The CDR3 bases are TGTGCCAGCAGGAGAACCACAGGTACAACAGATACGCAGTATTTT.

Only one count was recorded for this clone. The V and J genes are TRBV19 and TRBJ1-3, with D hard to call. CDR3 length: 15 residues. Trimming removed 4 bases at V and 2 bases at J, with 12 bases between. Germline CDR1 is LNHDA and CDR2 is SQIVND (reference sequence). For the CDR3, the DNA is TGTGCCAGTAGTACTGGAGGGTTGACTGGAAACACCATATATTTT. Its translation is CASSTGGLTGNTIYF.